What follows describes a single TCR beta chain. The data derive from a study of Ad26.COV2.S vaccination and SARS-CoV-2 variants. TCRdb keeps only in-frame clones here, not all; method: immunoSEQ multiplex PCR. The sample has roughly 510,000 clones; roughly 89% are singletons. Stated treatment: roughly 19 received Ad26.COV2.S at low or high dose, single or two shots; about 5 received placebo; per-sample allocation not given. On day 63 after the first injection, vaccine and placebo recipients gave samples. An adult donor aged 18-55 years was enrolled in Boston. This specimen was peripheral blood, taken in a trial of Ad26.COV2.S vaccine versus placebo. This TCR derives from a person aged 18 to 59 who received the Ad26.COV2.S COVID-19 vaccine or a placebo.

The CDR3 region has the DNA TGTGCCAGCAGACCAGAAGGACAGGGCTACAATGAGCAGTTCTTC. This gives the protein CASRPEGQGYNEQFF. The chain is built from TRBV6-6 and TRBJ2-1, with TRBD1 identical over 8 bases. The CDR3 is 15 residues long. CDR1 MNHNY and CDR2 SVGAGI come from the germline V gene (reference sequence). The J segment lost 3 bases and the V segment lost 6 bases, leaving 7 bases of the junction unmatched.